Listed below are T cell receptor beta chains from one sample, sequenced in a study of cytomegalovirus exposure and HLA in healthy donors. Produced via immunoSEQ multiplex PCR; TCRdb's table is partial and in-frame only. The sample lists roughly 130,000 clones, about 80% occurring once. The source material was PBMCs. The source is a male donor in good health and CMV-seronegative. Each CDR3 is given with its conserved first and last residue. D genes are given only for firm matches. Clone size is stated in some rows and not others, as once, few, many or a class when expanded.

>-|TRBV6-5|TRBD1|TRBJ2-5
CASRGTGDPQETQYF
TGTGCCAGCAGAGGGACAGGGGACCCCCAAGAGACCCAGTACTTC
>-|TRBV5-1|-|TRBJ1-3
CASSLAPGEQGTNTIYF
TGCGCCAGCAGCTTGGCCCCAGGTGAACAGGGCACAAACACCATATATTTT
>-|TRBV27|TRBD1|TRBJ2-7
CASSRTGRPYEQYF
TGTGCCAGCAGTAGGACAGGGAGACCCTACGAGCAGTACTTC
>-|TRBV15|TRBD1|TRBJ1-6
CATSRPRTGVNSPLHF
TGTGCCACCAGCAGACCACGAACAGGGGTTAATTCACCCCTCCACTTT
>-|TRBV6-1|TRBD1|TRBJ2-1
CATDQLGTGREQFF
TGTGCCACCGACCAACTCGGGACAGGTCGGGAGCAGTTCTTC
>-|TRBV7-3|-|TRBJ2-6
CASSLGLPGANVLTF
TGTGCCAGCAGCTTAGGACTCCCTGGGGCCAACGTCCTGACTTTC
>-|TRBV5-1|TRBD1|TRBJ1-1
CASSSTGAFRVEAFF
TGCGCCAGCAGCTCTACAGGGGCTTTTCGCGTTGAAGCTTTCTTT
>-|TRBV9|-|TRBJ2-1
CASSVESSSSYNEQFF
TGTGCCAGCAGCGTAGAAAGCTCTTCTTCCTACAATGAGCAGTTCTTC
>-|TRBV9|TRBD1|TRBJ1-1
CASSPHGTGPTEAFF
TGTGCCAGCAGCCCACACGGGACAGGTCCCACTGAAGCTTTCTTT
>-|TRBV13|TRBD1|TRBJ1-6
CASTLAGTGNGSPLHF
TGTGCCAGCACCTTAGCCGGGACAGGGAATGGCTCACCCCTCCACTTT
>-|TRBV7-9|TRBD2|TRBJ2-7
CASSPSAGAGEQYF
TGTGCCAGCAGCCCTTCTGCGGGAGCTGGGGAGCAGTACTTC
>-|TRBV6-4|TRBD2|TRBJ2-3
CASSDQGTSGTDTQYF
TGTGCCAGCAGTGACCAAGGGACTAGCGGCACAGATACGCAGTATTTT
>-|TRBV2|TRBD1|TRBJ2-4
CASSLDRGNIQYF
TGTGCCAGCAGTTTGGACAGGGGGAACATTCAGTACTTC
>-|TRBV6-4|TRBD2|TRBJ2-1
CASSDASGGANEQFF
TGTGCCAGCAGTGACGCTAGCGGGGGGGCCAATGAGCAGTTCTTC
>-|TRBV10-3|-|TRBJ2-2
CAIRIRRSTGELFF
TGTGCCATCAGAATTAGACGGAGCACCGGGGAGCTGTTTTTT
>-|TRBV2|TRBD1|TRBJ1-2
CASSRDRGRANYGYTF
TGTGCCAGCAGTCGGGACAGGGGGCGAGCTAACTATGGCTACACCTTC
>-|TRBV2|-|TRBJ2-5
CASSEEGRGRETQYF
TGTGCCAGCAGTGAAGAGGGCAGGGGAAGGGAGACCCAGTACTTC
>-|TRBV10-1|-|TRBJ2-3
CASGPDGQSTDTQYF
TGCGCCAGCGGACCGGATGGACAGAGCACAGATACGCAGTATTTT
>-|TRBV30|-|TRBJ2-1
CAWIRPAPYNEQFF
TGTGCCTGGATCAGACCAGCGCCTTACAATGAGCAGTTCTTC
>-|TRBV11-2|TRBD2|TRBJ2-1
CASSPQPSSGPYNEQFF
TGTGCCAGCAGCCCCCAACCCTCTAGCGGCCCCTACAATGAGCAGTTCTTC
>-|TRBV10-3|-|TRBJ2-7
CANSDSSYEQYF
TGTGCCAACAGTGATAGCTCCTACGAGCAGTACTTC
>-|TRBV6-4|TRBD2|TRBJ2-1
CASSRTSGGYNEQFF
TGTGCCAGCAGTAGGACTAGCGGGGGGTACAATGAGCAGTTCTTC
>-|TRBV30|-|TRBJ1-3
CAWSVMGGSGNTIYF
TGTGCCTGGAGTGTAATGGGGGGCTCTGGAAACACCATATATTTT
>-|TRBV30|-|TRBJ1-5
CAWSWGAGDSQPQHF
TGTGCCTGGAGTTGGGGTGCAGGGGATAGCCAGCCCCAGCATTTT
>-|TRBV27|-|TRBJ2-7
CASSLTLDYEQYF
TGTGCCAGCAGTTTAACCCTAGACTACGAGCAGTACTTC
>few|TRBV5-4|-|TRBJ1-5
CASSLPGEQPQHF
TGTGCCAGCAGCTTACCAGGGGAACAGCCCCAGCATTTT
>-|TRBV6-6|-|TRBJ1-1
CASSYSVNTEAFF
TGTGCCAGCAGTTACTCCGTGAACACTGAAGCTTTCTTT
>few|TRBV6-4|-|TRBJ2-2
CASSDAGDTGELFF
TGTGCCAGCAGTGACGCAGGGGACACCGGGGAGCTGTTTTTT
>-|TRBV7-6|-|TRBJ1-6
CASSLFAGDSPLHF
TGTGCCAGCAGCTTATTCGCGGGGGACTCACCCCTCCACTTT
>-|TRBV2|-|TRBJ1-2
CASSETTVSYGYTF
TGTGCCAGCAGTGAAACGACAGTTTCCTATGGCTACACCTTC
>-|TRBV19|-|TRBJ1-1
CASSISVNTEAFF
TGTGCCAGTAGTATTTCGGTGAACACTGAAGCTTTCTTT
>-|TRBV9|TRBD1|TRBJ1-6
CASSERTGVSPLHF
TGTGCCAGCAGCGAAAGGACAGGGGTATCACCCCTCCACTTT
>-|TRBV15|-|TRBJ2-1
CATSRAGTSSYNEQFF
TGTGCCACCAGCAGAGCCGGGACAAGCTCCTACAATGAGCAGTTCTTC
>-|TRBV30|-|TRBJ1-1
CAWSPLGRGEAFF
TGTGCCTGGAGTCCTCTCGGGAGGGGTGAAGCTTTCTTT
>-|TRBV5-6|-|TRBJ1-1
CASSAGDDKAFF
TGTGCCAGCAGCGCGGGGGACGATAAAGCTTTCTTT
>-|TRBV18|TRBD1|TRBJ1-2
CASSPQSTGNYGYTF
TGTGCCAGCTCACCCCAGTCGACAGGGAACTATGGCTACACCTTC
>-|TRBV29-1|-|TRBJ1-5
CSAGLGNQPQHF
TGCAGCGCCGGACTGGGCAATCAGCCCCAGCATTTT
>-|TRBV5-4|TRBD1|TRBJ2-7
CASSLRGPYEQYF
TGTGCCAGCAGCTTGAGGGGGCCGTACGAGCAGTACTTC
>-|TRBV7-9|TRBD2|TRBJ2-1
CASSSYSGRNNEQFF
TGTGCCAGCAGCTCCTATAGCGGGAGGAACAATGAGCAGTTCTTC
>once|TRBV5-1|TRBD1|TRBJ1-1
CASSTGQANTEAFF
TGCGCCAGCAGCACCGGACAGGCCAACACTGAAGCTTTCTTT
>-|TRBV6-1|TRBD1|TRBJ1-1
CASNKDRGRTEAFF
TGTGCCAGCAATAAGGACAGGGGTAGAACTGAAGCTTTCTTT
>-|TRBV5-5|TRBD2|TRBJ2-2
CASSSPGLAGGFTGELFF
TGTGCCAGCAGCTCCCCGGGACTAGCGGGGGGGTTTACCGGGGAGCTGTTTTTT
>-|TRBV4-1|-|TRBJ1-1
CASSRGMNTEAFF
TGCGCCAGCAGCCGCGGCATGAACACTGAAGCTTTCTTT
>-|TRBV7-3|-|TRBJ2-1
CASSLMAGAYNEQFF
TGTGCCAGCAGCTTAATGGCGGGGGCGTACAATGAGCAGTTCTTC
>-|TRBV9|-|TRBJ2-5
CASSRYGGTQYF
TGTGCCAGCAGCAGATACGGGGGGACCCAGTACTTC
>-|TRBV7-8|TRBD1|TRBJ2-4
CASSLGFGQGRTKNSQYF
TGTGCCAGCAGCTTAGGTTTTGGACAGGGGAGAACCAAAAACAGTCAGTACTTC
>-|TRBV7-9|-|TRBJ1-6
CASSFEGRISPLHF
TGTGCCAGCAGCTTCGAGGGCAGGATTTCACCCCTCCACTTT